These T cell receptor beta chains were read from a single sample in a study of shared clonotypes between healthy human individuals. Profiled with immunoSEQ multiplex PCR; TCRdb holds only in-frame clones, not every one. The data show over a million clones, around four fifths seen once. Sequencing used memory CD4+ T cells sorted from blood. Receptors originate from a man aged 18 to 35 in good health. Both conserved end residues are part of each CDR3.

V	J	CDR3
TRBV2	TRBJ1-1	CASKGQMNTEAFF
TRBV18	TRBJ2-5	CASSPQLTSGSQETQYF
TRBV5-1	TRBJ2-5	CASSLTGRETQYF
TRBV7-2	TRBJ2-7	CASSLRVLSYEQYF
TRBV7-7	TRBJ2-1	CASSSLGAGEQFF
TRBV19	TRBJ1-6	CASRSGTGVNSPLHF
TRBV10-3	TRBJ1-2	CAIRGGQGREDGYTF
TRBV9	TRBJ2-1	CASSQWTSGSSYNEQFF
TRBV30	TRBJ2-5	CAWRRRGAGETQYF
TRBV5-1	TRBJ1-6	CASSLGQENSPLHF
TRBV5-4	TRBJ2-1	CASSRLGQDYYNEQFF
TRBV10-1	TRBJ2-1	CASSESIVGGSEQFF
TRBV6-6	TRBJ1-1	CASMRAFF
TRBV19	TRBJ1-2	CASASGAWDYGYTF
TRBV2	TRBJ2-2	CASIRDTGELFF
TRBV19	TRBJ1-2	CASSASSGGNYGYTF
TRBV6-5	TRBJ1-1	CASSRPGRKNTEAFF